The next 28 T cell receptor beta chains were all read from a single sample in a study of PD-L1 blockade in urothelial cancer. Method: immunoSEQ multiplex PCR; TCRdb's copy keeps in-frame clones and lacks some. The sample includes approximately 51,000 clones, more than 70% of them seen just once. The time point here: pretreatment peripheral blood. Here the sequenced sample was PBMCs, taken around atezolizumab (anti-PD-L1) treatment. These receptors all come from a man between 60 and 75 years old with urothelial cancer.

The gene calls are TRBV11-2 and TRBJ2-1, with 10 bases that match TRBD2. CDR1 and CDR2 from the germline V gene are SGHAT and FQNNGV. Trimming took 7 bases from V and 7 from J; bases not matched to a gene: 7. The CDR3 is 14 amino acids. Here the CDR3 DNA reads TGTGCCAGCACCCAAGCGGGGGGGCTGAATGAGCAGTTCTTC. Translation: CASTQAGGLNEQFF.

The CDR3 here is CASTVEADRGNQPQHF. In nucleotides, the CDR3 is TGTGCCAGCACGGTGGAGGCGGACAGGGGCAATCAGCCCCAGCATTTT. V gene TRBV21-1 combines with J gene TRBJ1-5; TRBD1 is the table's D call and was not checked against the DNA. TRBV21-1 corresponds to a pseudogene. This CDR3 has 16 residues.

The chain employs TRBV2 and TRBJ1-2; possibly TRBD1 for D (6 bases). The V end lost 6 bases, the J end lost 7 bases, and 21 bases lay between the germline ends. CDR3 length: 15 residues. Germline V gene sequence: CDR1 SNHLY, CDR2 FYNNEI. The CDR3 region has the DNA TGTGCCAGCAGCTATCCTAGTACAGGGAGTGGTGGCTACACCTTC. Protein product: CASSYPSTGSGGYTF.

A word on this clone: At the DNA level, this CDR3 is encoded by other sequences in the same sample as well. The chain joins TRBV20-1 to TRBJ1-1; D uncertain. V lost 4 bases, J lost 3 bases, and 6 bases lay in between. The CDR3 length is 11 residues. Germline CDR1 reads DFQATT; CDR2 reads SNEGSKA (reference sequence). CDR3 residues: CSATPDTEAFF. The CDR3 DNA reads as TGCAGTGCTACCCCAGACACTGAAGCTTTCTTT.

As DNA, the CDR3 is TGTGCCAGTAGTCCAGGACTAGCGGGAGGGCGAGGAGCCAAAAACATTCAGTACTTC. It encodes CASSPGLAGGRGAKNIQYF. The chain combines TRBV19 with TRBJ2-4; TRBD2 aligns across 15 bases. V lost 5 bases to trimming and J lost 0 bases; unmatched junction nucleotides: 8. Germline CDR1 reads LNHDA; CDR2 reads SQIVND (reference sequence). This CDR3 is 19 amino acids long. Full variable domain (outside the CDR3, taken from reference TRBV19 and TRBJ2-4): DGGITQSPKYLFRKEGQNVTLSCEQNLNHDAMYWYRQDPGQGLRLIYYSQIVNDFQKGDIAEGYSVSREKKESFPLTVTSAQKNPTAFYLCASSPGLAGGRGAKNIQYFGAGTRLSVL.

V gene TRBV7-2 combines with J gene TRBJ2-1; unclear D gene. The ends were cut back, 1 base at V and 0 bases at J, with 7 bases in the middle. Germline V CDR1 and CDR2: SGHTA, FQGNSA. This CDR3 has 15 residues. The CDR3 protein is CASSLGYSSYNEQFF. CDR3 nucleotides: TGTGCCAGCAGCTTAGGGTACAGCTCCTACAATGAGCAGTTCTTC.

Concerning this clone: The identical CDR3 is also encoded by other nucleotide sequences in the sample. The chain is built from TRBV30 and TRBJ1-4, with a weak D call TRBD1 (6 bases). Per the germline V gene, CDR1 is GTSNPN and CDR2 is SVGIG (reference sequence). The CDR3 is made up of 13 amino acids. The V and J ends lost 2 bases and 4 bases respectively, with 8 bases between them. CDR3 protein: CAWSQGGNEKLFF. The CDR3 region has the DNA TGTGCCTGGAGTCAAGGGGGTAATGAAAAACTGTTTTTT.

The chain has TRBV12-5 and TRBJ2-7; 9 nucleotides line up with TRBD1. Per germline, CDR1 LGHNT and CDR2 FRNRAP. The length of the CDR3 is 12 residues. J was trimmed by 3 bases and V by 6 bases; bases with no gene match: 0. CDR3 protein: CASGTGGYEQYF. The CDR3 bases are TGTGCTAGTGGGACAGGGGGCTACGAGCAGTACTTC.

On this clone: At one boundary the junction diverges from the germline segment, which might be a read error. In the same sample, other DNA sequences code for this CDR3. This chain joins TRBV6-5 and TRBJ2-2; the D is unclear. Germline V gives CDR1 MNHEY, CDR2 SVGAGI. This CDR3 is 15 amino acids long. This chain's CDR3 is CASSYSRLNTGELFF. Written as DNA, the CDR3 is TGTGCCAGCAGTTACTCGAGGCTGAACACTGGGGAGCTGTTTTTT.

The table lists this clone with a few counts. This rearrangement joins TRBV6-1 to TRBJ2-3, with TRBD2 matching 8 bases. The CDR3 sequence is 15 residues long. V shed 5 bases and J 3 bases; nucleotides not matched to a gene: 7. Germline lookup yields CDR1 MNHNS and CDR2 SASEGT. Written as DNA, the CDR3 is TGTGCCAGCAGTCCTTATAGCGGGAAGACAGATACGCAGTATTTT. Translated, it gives CASSPYSGKTDTQYF.

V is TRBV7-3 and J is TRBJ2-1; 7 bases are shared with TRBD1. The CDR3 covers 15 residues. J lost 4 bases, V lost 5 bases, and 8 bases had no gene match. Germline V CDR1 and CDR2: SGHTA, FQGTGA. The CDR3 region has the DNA TGTGCCAGCAGCGACGAACGGGACAGTTACAATGAGCAGTTCTTC. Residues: CASSDERDSYNEQFF.

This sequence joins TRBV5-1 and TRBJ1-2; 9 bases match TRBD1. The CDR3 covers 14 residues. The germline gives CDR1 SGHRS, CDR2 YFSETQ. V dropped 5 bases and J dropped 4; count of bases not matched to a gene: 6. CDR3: CASSRTGEGYGYTF. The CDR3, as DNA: TGCGCCAGCAGTCGGACAGGGGAGGGCTATGGCTACACCTTC.

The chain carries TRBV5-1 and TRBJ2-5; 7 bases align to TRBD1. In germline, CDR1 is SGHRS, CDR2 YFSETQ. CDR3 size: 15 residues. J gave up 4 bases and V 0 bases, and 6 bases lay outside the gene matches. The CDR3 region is CASSLGLQGRETQYF. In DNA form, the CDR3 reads TGCGCCAGCAGCTTGGGCTTACAGGGGAGAGAGACCCAGTACTTC. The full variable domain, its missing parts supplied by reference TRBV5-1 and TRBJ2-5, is KAGVTQTPRYLIKTRGQQVTLSCSPISGHRSVSWYQQTPGQGLQFLFEYFSETQRNKGNFPGRFSGRQFSNSRSEMNVSTLELGDSALYLCASSLGLQGRETQYFGPGTRLLVL.

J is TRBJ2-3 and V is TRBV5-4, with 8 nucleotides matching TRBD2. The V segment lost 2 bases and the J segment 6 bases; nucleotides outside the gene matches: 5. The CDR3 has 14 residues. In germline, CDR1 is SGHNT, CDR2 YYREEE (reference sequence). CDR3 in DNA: TGTGCCAGCAGCTTACGGGGGGGCCTCGATACGCAGTATTTT. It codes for CASSLRGGLDTQYF.

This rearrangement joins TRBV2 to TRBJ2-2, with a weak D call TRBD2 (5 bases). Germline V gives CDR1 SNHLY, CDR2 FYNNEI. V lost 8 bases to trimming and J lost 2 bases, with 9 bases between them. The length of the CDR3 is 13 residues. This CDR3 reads CASCRENTGELFF. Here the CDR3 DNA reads TGTGCCAGCTGCCGGGAAAACACCGGGGAGCTGTTTTTT.

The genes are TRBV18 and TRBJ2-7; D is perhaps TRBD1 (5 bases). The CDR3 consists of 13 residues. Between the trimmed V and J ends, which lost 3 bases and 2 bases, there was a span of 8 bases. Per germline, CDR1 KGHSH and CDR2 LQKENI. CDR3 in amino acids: CASSPTVTYEQYF. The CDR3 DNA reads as TGTGCCAGCTCACCGACAGTTACCTACGAGCAGTACTTC.

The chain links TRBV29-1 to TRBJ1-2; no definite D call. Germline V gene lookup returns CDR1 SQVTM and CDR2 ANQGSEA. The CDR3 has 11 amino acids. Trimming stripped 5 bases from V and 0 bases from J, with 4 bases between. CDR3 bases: TGCAGCGTTAGAGCTAACTATGGCTACACCTTC. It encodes CSVRANYGYTF.

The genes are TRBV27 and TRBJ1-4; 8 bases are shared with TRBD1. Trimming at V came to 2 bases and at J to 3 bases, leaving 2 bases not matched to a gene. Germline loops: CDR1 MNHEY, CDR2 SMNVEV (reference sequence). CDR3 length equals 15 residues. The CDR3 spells CASSLLGQANEKLFF. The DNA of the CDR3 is TGTGCCAGCAGTTTACTGGGACAGGCTAATGAAAAACTGTTTTTT.

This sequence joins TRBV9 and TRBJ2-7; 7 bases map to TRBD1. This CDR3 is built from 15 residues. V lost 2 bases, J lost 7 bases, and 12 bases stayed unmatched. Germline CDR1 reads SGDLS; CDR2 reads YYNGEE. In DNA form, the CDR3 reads TGTGCCAGCAGCGTGGGACAGACCCGGGGTGGGGAGCAGTACTTC. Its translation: CASSVGQTRGGEQYF.

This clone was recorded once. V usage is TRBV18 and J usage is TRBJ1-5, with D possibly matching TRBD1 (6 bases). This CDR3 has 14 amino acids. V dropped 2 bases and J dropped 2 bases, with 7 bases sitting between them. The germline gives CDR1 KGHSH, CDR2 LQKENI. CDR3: CASSPGGGNQPQHF. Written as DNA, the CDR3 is TGTGCCAGCTCACCAGGGGGCGGCAATCAGCCCCAGCATTTT.

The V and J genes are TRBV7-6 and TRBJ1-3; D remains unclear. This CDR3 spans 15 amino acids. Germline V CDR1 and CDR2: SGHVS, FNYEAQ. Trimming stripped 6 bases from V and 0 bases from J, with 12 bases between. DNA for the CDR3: TGTGCCAGCAGACCTAATCCGAGCTCTGGAAACACCATATATTTT. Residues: CASRPNPSSGNTIYF.

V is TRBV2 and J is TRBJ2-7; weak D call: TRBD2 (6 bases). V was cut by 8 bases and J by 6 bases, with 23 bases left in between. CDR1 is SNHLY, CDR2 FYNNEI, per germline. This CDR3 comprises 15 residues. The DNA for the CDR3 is TGTGCCAGCCTAAAACCGGGCGGGGCCTTTTCCGAGCAGTACTTC. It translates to CASLKPGGAFSEQYF.

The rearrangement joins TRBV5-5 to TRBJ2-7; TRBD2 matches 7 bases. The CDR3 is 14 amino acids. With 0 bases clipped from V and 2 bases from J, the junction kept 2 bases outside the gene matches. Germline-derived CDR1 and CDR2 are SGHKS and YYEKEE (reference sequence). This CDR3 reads CASSLVGLTYEQYF. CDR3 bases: TGTGCCAGCAGCTTGGTGGGACTAACCTACGAGCAGTACTTC.

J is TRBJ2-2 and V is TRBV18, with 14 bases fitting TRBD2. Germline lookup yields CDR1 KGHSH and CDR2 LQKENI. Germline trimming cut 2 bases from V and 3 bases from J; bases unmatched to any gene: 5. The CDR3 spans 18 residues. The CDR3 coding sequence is TGTGCCAGCTCACCAAGGACTAGCGGGGGGTCAGACACCGGGGAGCTGTTTTTT. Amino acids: CASSPRTSGGSDTGELFF.

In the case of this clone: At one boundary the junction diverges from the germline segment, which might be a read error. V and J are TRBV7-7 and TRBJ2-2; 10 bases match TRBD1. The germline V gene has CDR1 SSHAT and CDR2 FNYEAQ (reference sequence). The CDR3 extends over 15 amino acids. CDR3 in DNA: TGTGCTAGCAGCAGGGACAGGGGGAACACCGGGGAGCTGTTTTTT. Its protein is CASSRDRGNTGELFF. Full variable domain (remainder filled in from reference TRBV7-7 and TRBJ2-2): GAGVSQSPRYKVTKRGQDVTLRCDPISSHATLYWYQQALGQGPEFLTYFNYEAQPDKSGLPSDRFSAERPEGSISTLTIQRTEQRDSAMYRCASSRDRGNTGELFFGEGSRLTVL.

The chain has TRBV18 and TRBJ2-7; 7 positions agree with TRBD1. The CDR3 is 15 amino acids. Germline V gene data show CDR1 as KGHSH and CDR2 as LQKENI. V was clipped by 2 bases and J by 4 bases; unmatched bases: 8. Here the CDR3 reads CASSPIDRVGYEQYF. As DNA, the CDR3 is TGTGCCAGCTCACCAATTGACAGGGTAGGTTACGAGCAGTACTTC. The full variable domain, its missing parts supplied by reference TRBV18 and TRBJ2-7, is NAGVMQNPRHLVRRRGQEARLRCSPMKGHSHVYWYRQLPEEGLKFMVYLQKENIIDESGMPKERFSAEFPKEGPSILRIQQVVRGDSAAYFCASSPIDRVGYEQYFGPGTRLTVT.

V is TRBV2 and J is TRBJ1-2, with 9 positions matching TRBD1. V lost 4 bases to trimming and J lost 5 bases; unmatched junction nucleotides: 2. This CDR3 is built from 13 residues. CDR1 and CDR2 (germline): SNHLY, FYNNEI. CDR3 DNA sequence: TGTGCCAGCAGTGGGACAGGGGTTTATGGCTACACCTTC. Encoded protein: CASSGTGVYGYTF. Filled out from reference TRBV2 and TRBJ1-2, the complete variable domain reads EPEVTQTPSHQVTQMGQEVILRCVPISNHLYFYWYRQILGQKVEFLVSFYNNEISEKSEIFDDQFSVERPDGSNFTLKIRSTKLEDSAMYFCASSGTGVYGYTFGSGTRLTVV.

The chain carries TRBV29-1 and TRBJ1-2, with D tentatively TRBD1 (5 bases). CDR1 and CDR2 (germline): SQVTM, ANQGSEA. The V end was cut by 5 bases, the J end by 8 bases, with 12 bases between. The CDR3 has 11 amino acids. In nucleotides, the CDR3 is TGCAGCGTTCTCCAGGGAAGGGGCTACACCTTC. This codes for CSVLQGRGYTF. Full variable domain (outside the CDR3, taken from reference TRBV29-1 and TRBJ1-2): SAVISQKPSRDICQRGTSLTIQCQVDSQVTMMFWYRQQPGQSLTLIATANQGSEATYESGFVIDKFPISRPNLTFSTLTVSNMSPEDSSIYLCSVLQGRGYTFGSGTRLTVV.